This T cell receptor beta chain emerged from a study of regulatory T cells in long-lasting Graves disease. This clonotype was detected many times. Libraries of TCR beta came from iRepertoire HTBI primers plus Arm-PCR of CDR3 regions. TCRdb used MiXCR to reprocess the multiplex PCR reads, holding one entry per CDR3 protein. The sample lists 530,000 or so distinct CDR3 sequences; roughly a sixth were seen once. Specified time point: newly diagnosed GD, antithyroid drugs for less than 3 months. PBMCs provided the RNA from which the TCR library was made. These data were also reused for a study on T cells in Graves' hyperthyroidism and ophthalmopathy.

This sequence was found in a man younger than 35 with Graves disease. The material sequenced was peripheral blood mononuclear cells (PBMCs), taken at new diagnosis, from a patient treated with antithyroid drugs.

The CDR3 nucleotides read TGTGCCAGCAGTCCCGGACTAGCTGCTACGCAGTATTTT. It codes for CASSPGLAATQYF. The chain is built from TRBV12-3 or TRBV12-4 and TRBJ2-3; 8 bases map to TRBD2. J was trimmed by 8 bases and V by 5 bases; bases with no gene match: 6. The CDR3 loop spans 13 amino acids.